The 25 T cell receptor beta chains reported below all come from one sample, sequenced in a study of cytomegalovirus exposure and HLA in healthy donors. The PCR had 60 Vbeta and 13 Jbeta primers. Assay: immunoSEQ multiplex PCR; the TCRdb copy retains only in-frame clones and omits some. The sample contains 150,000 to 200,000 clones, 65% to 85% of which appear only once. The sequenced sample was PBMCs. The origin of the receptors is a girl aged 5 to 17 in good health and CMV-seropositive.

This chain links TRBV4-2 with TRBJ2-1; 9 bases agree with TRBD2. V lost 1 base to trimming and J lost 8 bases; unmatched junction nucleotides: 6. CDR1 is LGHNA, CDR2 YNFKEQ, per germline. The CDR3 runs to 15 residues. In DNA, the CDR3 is TGTGCCAGCAGCCAAGGGGCTAGCGGGACGGATGAGCAGTTCTTC. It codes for CASSQGASGTDEQFF.

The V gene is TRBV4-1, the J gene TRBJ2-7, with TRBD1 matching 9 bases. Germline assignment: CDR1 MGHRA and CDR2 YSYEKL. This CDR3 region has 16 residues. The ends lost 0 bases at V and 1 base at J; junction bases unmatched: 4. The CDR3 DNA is TGCGCCAGCAGCCAAGAAGGACAGGGGAGTTCCTACGAGCAGTACTTC. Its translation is CASSQEGQGSSYEQYF.

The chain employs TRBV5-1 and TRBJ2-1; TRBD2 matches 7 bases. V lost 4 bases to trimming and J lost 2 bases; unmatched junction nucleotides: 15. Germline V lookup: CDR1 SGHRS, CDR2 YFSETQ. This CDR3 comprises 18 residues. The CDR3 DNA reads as TGCGCCAGCAGCCCGCTGGGGAGGGCTAGCGGCCCCTACAATGAGCAGTTCTTC. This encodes CASSPLGRASGPYNEQFF.

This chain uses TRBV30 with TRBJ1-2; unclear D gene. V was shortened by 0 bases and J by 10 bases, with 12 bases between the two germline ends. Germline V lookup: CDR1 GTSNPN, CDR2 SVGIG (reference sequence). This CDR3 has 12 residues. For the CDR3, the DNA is TGTGCCTGGAGTGTTTGGGGAGTCGTCTACACCTTC. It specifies CAWSVWGVVYTF.

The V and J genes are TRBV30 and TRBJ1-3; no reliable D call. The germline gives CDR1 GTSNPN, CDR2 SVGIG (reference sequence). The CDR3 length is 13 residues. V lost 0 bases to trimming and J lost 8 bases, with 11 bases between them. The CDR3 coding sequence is TGTGCCTGGAGTGTGAACCCAAGAGACACCATATATTTT. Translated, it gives CAWSVNPRDTIYF.

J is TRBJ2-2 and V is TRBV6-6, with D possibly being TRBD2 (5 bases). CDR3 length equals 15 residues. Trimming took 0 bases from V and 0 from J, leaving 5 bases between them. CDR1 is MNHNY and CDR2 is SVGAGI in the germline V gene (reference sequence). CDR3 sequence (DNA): TGTGCCAGCAGTTACTCGGGAGCGAACACCGGGGAGCTGTTTTTT. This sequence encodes CASSYSGANTGELFF.

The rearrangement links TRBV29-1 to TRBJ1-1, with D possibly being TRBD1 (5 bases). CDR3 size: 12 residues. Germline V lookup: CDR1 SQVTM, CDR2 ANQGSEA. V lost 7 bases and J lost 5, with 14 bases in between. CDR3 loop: CSGRFGGTEAFF. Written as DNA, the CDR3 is TGCAGCGGCCGCTTCGGGGGAACTGAAGCTTTCTTT.

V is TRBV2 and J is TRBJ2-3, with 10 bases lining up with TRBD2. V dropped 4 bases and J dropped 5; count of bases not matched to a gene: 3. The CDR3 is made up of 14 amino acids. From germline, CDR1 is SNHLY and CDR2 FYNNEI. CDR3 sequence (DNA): TGTGCCAGCAGTGGACTAGCGGGTTTAGATACGCAGTATTTT. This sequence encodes CASSGLAGLDTQYF.

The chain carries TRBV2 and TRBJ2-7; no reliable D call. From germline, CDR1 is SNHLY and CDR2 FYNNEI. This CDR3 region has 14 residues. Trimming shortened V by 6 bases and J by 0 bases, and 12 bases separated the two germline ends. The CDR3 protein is CASRQSFSSYEQYF. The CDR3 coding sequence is TGTGCCAGCAGGCAATCTTTCAGCTCCTACGAGCAGTACTTC.

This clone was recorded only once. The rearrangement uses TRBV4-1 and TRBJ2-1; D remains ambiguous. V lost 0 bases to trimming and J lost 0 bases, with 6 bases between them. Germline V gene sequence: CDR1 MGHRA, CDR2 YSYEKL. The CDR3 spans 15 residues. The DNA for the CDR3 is TGCGCCAGCAGCCAAGAAATCCTCTCCTACAATGAGCAGTTCTTC. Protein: CASSQEILSYNEQFF.

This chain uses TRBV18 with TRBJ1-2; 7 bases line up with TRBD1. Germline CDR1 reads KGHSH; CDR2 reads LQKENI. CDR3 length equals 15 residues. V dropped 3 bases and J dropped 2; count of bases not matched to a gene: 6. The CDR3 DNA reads TGTGCCAGCTCACCGCAGGGACAGTCGAACTATGGCTACACCTTC. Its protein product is CASSPQGQSNYGYTF.

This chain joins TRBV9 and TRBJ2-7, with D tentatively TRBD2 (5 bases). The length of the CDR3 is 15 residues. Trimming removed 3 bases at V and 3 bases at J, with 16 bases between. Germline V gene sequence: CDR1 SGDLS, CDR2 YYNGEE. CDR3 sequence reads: CASSEEGRTYYEQYF. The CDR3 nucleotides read TGTGCCAGCAGCGAAGAGGGTAGAACATACTACGAGCAGTACTTC.

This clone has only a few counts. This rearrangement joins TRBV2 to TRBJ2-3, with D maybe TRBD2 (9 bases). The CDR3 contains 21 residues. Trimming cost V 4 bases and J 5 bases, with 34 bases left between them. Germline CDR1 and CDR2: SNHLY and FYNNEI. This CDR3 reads CASSVHRRGLLAGQMGDTQYF. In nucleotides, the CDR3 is TGTGCCAGCAGTGTACACCGCAGGGGGCTCCTAGCGGGACAGATGGGAGATACGCAGTATTTT.

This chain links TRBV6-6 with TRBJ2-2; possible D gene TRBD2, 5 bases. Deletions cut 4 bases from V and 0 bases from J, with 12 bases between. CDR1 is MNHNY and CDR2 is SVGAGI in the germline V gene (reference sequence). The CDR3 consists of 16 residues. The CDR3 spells CASSFFIASNTGELFF. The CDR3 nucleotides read TGTGCCAGCAGTTTCTTTATAGCGTCGAACACCGGGGAGCTGTTTTTT.

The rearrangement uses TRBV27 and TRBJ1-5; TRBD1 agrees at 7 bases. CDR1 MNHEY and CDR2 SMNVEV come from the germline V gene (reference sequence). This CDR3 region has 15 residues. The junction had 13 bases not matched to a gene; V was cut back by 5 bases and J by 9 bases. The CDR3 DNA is TGTGCCAGCAGTCCACCAGGACAGGTCGGGTGGCCCCAGCATTTT. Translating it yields CASSPPGQVGWPQHF.

In DNA, the CDR3 is TGTGCCATCAACGGGGGGGCGCTCGGCTACACCTTC. Translating it yields CAINGGALGYTF. The chain recombines TRBV10-3 with TRBJ1-2; maybe TRBD1 (6 bases). Trimming pared 7 bases from V and 8 bases from J, leaving 14 bases between. Looked up from germline, CDR1 is ENHRY and CDR2 is SYGVKD. The length of the CDR3 is 12 residues.

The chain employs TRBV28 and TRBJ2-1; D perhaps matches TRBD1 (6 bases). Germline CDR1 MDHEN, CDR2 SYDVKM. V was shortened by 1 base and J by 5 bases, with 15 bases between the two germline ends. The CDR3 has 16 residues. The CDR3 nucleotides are TGTGCCAGCAGTTTATATCGGGGTGGGACAAACAATGAGCAGTTCTTC. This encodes CASSLYRGGTNNEQFF.

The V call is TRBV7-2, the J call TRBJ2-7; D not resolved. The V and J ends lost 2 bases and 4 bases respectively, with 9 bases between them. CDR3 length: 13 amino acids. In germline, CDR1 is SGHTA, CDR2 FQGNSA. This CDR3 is CASSLNSNYEQYF. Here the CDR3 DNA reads TGTGCCAGCAGCTTAAATTCTAATTACGAGCAGTACTTC.

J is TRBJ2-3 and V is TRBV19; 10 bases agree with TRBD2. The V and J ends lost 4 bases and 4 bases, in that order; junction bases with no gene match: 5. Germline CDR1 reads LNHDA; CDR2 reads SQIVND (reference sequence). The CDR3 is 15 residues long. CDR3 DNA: TGTGCCAGTAGTAAACTAGCGGGAATAGCAGATACGCAGTATTTT. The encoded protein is CASSKLAGIADTQYF.

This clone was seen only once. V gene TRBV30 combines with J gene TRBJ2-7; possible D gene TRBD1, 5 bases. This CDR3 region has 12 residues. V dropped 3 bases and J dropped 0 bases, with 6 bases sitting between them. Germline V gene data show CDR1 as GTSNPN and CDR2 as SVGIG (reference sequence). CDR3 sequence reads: CAWRDNSYEQYF. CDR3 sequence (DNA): TGTGCCTGGAGGGACAACTCCTACGAGCAGTACTTC.

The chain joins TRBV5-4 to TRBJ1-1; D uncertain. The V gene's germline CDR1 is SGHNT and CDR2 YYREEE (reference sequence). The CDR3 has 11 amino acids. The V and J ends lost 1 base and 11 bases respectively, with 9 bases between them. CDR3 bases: TGTGCCAGCAGCTTGCGTGGAGCGGCTTTCTTT. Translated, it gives CASSLRGAAFF.

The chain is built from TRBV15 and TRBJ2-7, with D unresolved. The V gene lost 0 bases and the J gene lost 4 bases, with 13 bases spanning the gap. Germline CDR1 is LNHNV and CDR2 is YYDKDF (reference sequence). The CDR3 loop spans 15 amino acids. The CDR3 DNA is TGTGCCACCAGCAGAGATCGATCTAGTGGGTACGAGCAGTACTTC. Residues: CATSRDRSSGYEQYF.

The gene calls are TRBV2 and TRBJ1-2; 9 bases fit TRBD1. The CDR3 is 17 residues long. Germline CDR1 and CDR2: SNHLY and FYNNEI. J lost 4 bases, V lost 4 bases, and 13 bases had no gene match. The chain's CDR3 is CASSGSLETGGTYGYTF. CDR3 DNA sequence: TGTGCCAGCAGTGGCTCTCTTGAGACAGGGGGTACCTATGGCTACACCTTC.

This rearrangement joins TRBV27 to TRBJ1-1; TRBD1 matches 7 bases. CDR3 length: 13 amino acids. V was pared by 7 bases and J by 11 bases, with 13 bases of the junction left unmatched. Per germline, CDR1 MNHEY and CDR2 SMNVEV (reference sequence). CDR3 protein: CASTQRGQGRAFF. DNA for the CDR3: TGTGCCAGCACCCAAAGGGGGCAGGGGAGGGCTTTCTTT.

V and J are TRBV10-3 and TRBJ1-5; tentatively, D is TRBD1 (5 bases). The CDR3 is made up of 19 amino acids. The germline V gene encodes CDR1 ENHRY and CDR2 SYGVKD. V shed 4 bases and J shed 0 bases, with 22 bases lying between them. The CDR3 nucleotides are TGTGCCATCAGTGGCTCTACGGGGGGGGGACTTCTTAGCAATCAGCCCCAGCATTTT. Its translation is CAISGSTGGGLLSNQPQHF.